The source of this TCR beta chain is a study of T cells after yellow fever vaccination. This CDR3 contains 17 residues. Looked up from germline, CDR1 is SGHTA and CDR2 is FQGNSA. The J segment lost 6 bases and the V segment lost 8 bases, leaving 15 bases of the junction unmatched. Study findings and constraints: Contaminants from the bulk population, in the form of abundant clonotypes, could be found in FACS-sorted repertoires. Reappearance after the booster was seen for most primary-vaccination clones, at around 95% CD4 and 80% to 90% CD8. There was a small share of clonotypes that showed up in both the CD4 and CD8 compartments.

A 5'RACE template-switching step, the method used to make TCR cDNA, added a universal primer site and UMIs. TCRdb re-derived calls from the 5' RACE reads in MiXCR, one entry per CDR3 protein. Among 450,000 to 650,000 distinct CDR3 sequences listed, roughly 12% were seen once. On this clonotype: The antigen is not known.

This chain links TRBV7-2 with TRBJ2-2, with 10 bases lining up with TRBD2. This TCR was recovered from a man aged 30-40 years who received the YFV17D yellow fever vaccine. The sequenced sample was PBMCs, obtained on the day of the yellow fever booster vaccination. The CDR3 DNA sequence: TGTGCCAGCCGAACACTAGCGGGGAGTGGTTTGGCCGGGGAGCTGTTTTTT. Its translation is CASRTLAGSGLAGELFF.